Shown below are 26 T cell receptor beta chains from a single sample sequenced in a study of technical replicates of blood from several donors. Produced via immunoSEQ multiplex PCR; TCRdb's table is partial and in-frame only. Of approximately 85,000 clones listed, 94% were seen once; the top ten hold under 0.3%. Sequencing was done on a sample of T cells isolated from PBMCs. The receptors derive from a human donor in good health.

This chain uses TRBV14 with TRBJ2-3; TRBD2 agrees at 11 bases. Losses at the gene ends were 4 bases for V and 4 bases for J; bases not matched to a gene: 4. The CDR3 is made up of 15 amino acids. CDR1 is SGHDN, CDR2 FVKESK, per germline. This CDR3 reads CASSLSGRAADTQYF. The CDR3 DNA reads TGTGCCAGCAGCCTTAGCGGGAGGGCTGCAGATACGCAGTATTTT.

The chain uses TRBV30 and TRBJ2-5; D perhaps matches TRBD2 (5 bases). This CDR3 contains 11 residues. From germline, CDR1 is GTSNPN and CDR2 SVGIG (reference sequence). The ends were cut back, 3 bases at V and 4 bases at J, with 6 bases in the middle. CDR3 residues: CAWSEGETQYF. The CDR3 coding sequence is TGTGCCTGGAGCGAGGGAGAGACCCAGTACTTC.

The V and J genes are TRBV27 and TRBJ2-3; the match to TRBD2 covers 13 bases. Germline lookup yields CDR1 MNHEY and CDR2 SMNVEV (reference sequence). Trimming removed 5 bases from V and 5 bases from J; junction bases left unmatched: 16. The CDR3 sequence is 19 residues long. CDR3: CASSPIPPTSGRAEDTQYF. DNA for the CDR3: TGTGCCAGCAGTCCTATACCCCCTACTAGCGGGAGGGCTGAAGATACGCAGTATTTT.

There are a few counts of this clone. This chain links TRBV4-1 with TRBJ2-2; TRBD2 matches 7 bases. The germline V gene has CDR1 MGHRA and CDR2 YSYEKL. The CDR3 totals 16 residues. The trim removed 3 bases at V and 3 bases at J, leaving 7 bases unmatched. Here the CDR3 DNA reads TGCGCCAGCAGCCATCGTCGTGGGGGGGACACCGGGGAGCTGTTTTTT. Translation: CASSHRRGGDTGELFF.

The gene calls are TRBV6-5 and TRBJ2-7; 7 bases align to TRBD1. V gave up 4 bases and J gave up 1 base; unmatched junction bases: 7. The CDR3 consists of 15 residues. The germline gives CDR1 MNHEY, CDR2 SVGAGI. The CDR3 spells CASSFTRQGSYEQYF. The CDR3 DNA reads as TGTGCCAGCAGTTTTACCAGACAGGGTTCCTACGAGCAGTACTTC.

This clone was detected only once. The chain has TRBV28 and TRBJ2-2, with D maybe TRBD2 (5 bases). Germline V gene data show CDR1 as MDHEN and CDR2 as SYDVKM. Trimming pared 2 bases from V and 13 bases from J, leaving 11 bases between. The CDR3 has 12 amino acids. The CDR3 sequence: CASSLASRGLFF. CDR3 coding DNA: TGTGCCAGCAGTTTAGCTTCCCGGGGGCTGTTTTTT.

The chain recombines TRBV30 with TRBJ1-5; D is uncertain. CDR1 and CDR2 (germline): GTSNPN, SVGIG (reference sequence). V was shortened by 3 bases and J by 0 bases, with 12 bases between the two germline ends. This CDR3 has 15 amino acids. The CDR3 nucleotides read TGTGCCTGGAGCTCGGGAAGGATTAGCAATCAGCCCCAGCATTTT. This gives the protein CAWSSGRISNQPQHF.

This chain joins TRBV6-1 and TRBJ2-5; 8 nucleotides agree with TRBD2. J lost 2 bases, V lost 4 bases, and 3 bases had no gene match. The CDR3 consists of 14 residues. Germline CDR1 and CDR2: MNHNS and SASEGT. DNA for the CDR3: TGTGCCAGCAGTGGGGGACTAGTACAAGAGACCCAGTACTTC. Its translation: CASSGGLVQETQYF.

The CDR3 protein is CSVFTTGGIDTQYF. The CDR3 DNA reads TGCAGTGTATTCACTACAGGGGGGATAGATACGCAGTATTTT. The rearrangement links TRBV29-1 to TRBJ2-3; 8 bases line up with TRBD1. The CDR3 is 14 amino acids. CDR1 SQVTM and CDR2 ANQGSEA come from the germline V gene.

The chain employs TRBV6-5 and TRBJ1-2; D possibly corresponds to TRBD1 (5 bases). The CDR3 runs 13 residues. CDR1 MNHEY and CDR2 SVGAGI come from the germline V gene. With 0 bases removed from V and 4 bases from J, the gap between germline ends came to 6 bases. Here the CDR3 reads CASSYSDSYGYTF. DNA for the CDR3: TGTGCCAGCAGTTACTCCGACAGCTATGGCTACACCTTC.

The chain uses TRBV5-1 and TRBJ1-4; 8 nucleotides agree with TRBD1. CDR3 size: 16 residues. Per germline, CDR1 SGHRS and CDR2 YFSETQ. Trimming removed 1 base from V and 3 bases from J; junction bases left unmatched: 5. CDR3 DNA: TGCGCCAGCAGCTTGACAGGGGGTGATTCTAATGAAAAACTGTTTTTT. Residues: CASSLTGGDSNEKLFF.

This clone was observed once. The rearrangement links TRBV6-1 to TRBJ2-7, with a possible D match to TRBD1 (6 bases). The CDR3 contains 14 residues. The V and J ends lost 4 bases and 2 bases respectively, with 12 bases between them. CDR1 and CDR2 from the germline V gene are MNHNS and SASEGT. The CDR3 DNA follows: TGTGCCAGCAGTGTAGGGGGAAACGCCTACGAGCAGTACTTC. Its protein is CASSVGGNAYEQYF.

This clone was observed once. Here the CDR3 reads CATSRDGGRAYEQYF. CDR3 DNA sequence: TGTGCCACCAGCAGAGATGGCGGGAGGGCCTACGAGCAGTACTTC. This chain joins TRBV15 and TRBJ2-7; 9 bases fit TRBD2. Per germline, CDR1 LNHNV and CDR2 YYDKDF (reference sequence). The CDR3 is 15 amino acids. V gave up 0 bases and J gave up 2 bases; unmatched junction bases: 2. The variable domain in full, completed from reference TRBV15 and TRBJ2-7, reads DAMVIQNPRYQVTQFGKPVTLSCSQTLNHNVMYWYQQKSSQAPKLLFHYYDKDFNNEADTPDNFQSRRPNTSFCFLDIRSPGLGDTAMYLCATSRDGGRAYEQYFGPGTRLTVT.

The chain has TRBV6-6 and TRBJ2-4, with D perhaps matching TRBD2 (6 bases). The germline V and J ends were trimmed by 2 bases and 9 bases, with 17 bases remaining between them. The CDR3 has 15 residues. Germline assignment: CDR1 MNHNY and CDR2 SVGAGI (reference sequence). The CDR3 DNA is TGTGCCAGCAGTTACGCGGGGACCCCCGGAGGCATTCAGTACTTC. Translation: CASSYAGTPGGIQYF.

This clone was recorded once. This chain uses TRBV29-1 with TRBJ2-2; D not certain. Trimming took 3 bases from V and 5 from J, leaving 7 bases between them. From germline, CDR1 is SQVTM and CDR2 ANQGSEA. The CDR3 consists of 12 residues. CDR3 sequence (DNA): TGCAGCGTTGAGTCCGGGACCGGGGAGCTGTTTTTT. It encodes CSVESGTGELFF.

The chain uses TRBV5-1 and TRBJ1-2; 11 bases fit TRBD1. Germline loops: CDR1 SGHRS, CDR2 YFSETQ. Trimming took 5 bases from V and 7 from J; bases not matched to a gene: 7. This CDR3 contains 14 residues. The CDR3 reads CASRTGQGAGGYTF. DNA of the CDR3: TGCGCCAGCAGGACAGGACAGGGGGCCGGTGGCTACACCTTC.

The chain carries TRBV9 and TRBJ2-1; 12 bases line up with TRBD2. Trimming cost V 0 bases and J 5 bases; bases outside gene matches: 9. Germline V gene data show CDR1 as SGDLS and CDR2 as YYNGEE. The CDR3 runs 18 residues. CDR3 residues: CASSVARTSGIKDNEQFF. The DNA for the CDR3 is TGTGCCAGCAGCGTAGCCCGGACTAGCGGGATTAAAGACAATGAGCAGTTCTTC.

This clone is a singleton in its sample. The J gene is TRBJ1-3, the V gene TRBV5-1, with 7 bases matching TRBD1. Trimming at V came to 0 bases and at J to 3 bases, leaving 6 bases not matched to a gene. This CDR3 has 16 amino acids. Germline assignment: CDR1 SGHRS and CDR2 YFSETQ. This CDR3 is CASSLGRTGDGNTIYF. DNA for the CDR3: TGCGCCAGCAGCTTGGGTCGAACAGGGGATGGAAACACCATATATTTT. The whole variable domain, remainder taken from reference TRBV5-1 and TRBJ1-3, is KAGVTQTPRYLIKTRGQQVTLSCSPISGHRSVSWYQQTPGQGLQFLFEYFSETQRNKGNFPGRFSGRQFSNSRSEMNVSTLELGDSALYLCASSLGRTGDGNTIYFGEGSWLTVV.

The V call is TRBV28, the J call TRBJ2-3; 8 nucleotides match TRBD1. Germline CDR1 is MDHEN and CDR2 is SYDVKM. With 3 bases clipped from V and 3 bases from J, the junction kept 5 bases outside the gene matches. The CDR3 runs to 15 residues. The CDR3 region is CASSLQGALTDTQYF. CDR3 nucleotides: TGTGCCAGCAGTTTGCAGGGGGCTTTGACAGATACGCAGTATTTT.

J is TRBJ1-1 and V is TRBV7-9; a weak D match, TRBD1 (6 bases). Trimming removed 5 bases from V and 5 bases from J, with 18 bases in between. The CDR3 is 15 amino acids. Germline loops: CDR1 SEHNR, CDR2 FQNEAQ (reference sequence). CDR3 sequence: CASSAGTGTRTEAFF. The CDR3 coding sequence is TGTGCCAGCAGCGCAGGAACAGGGACCCGAACTGAAGCTTTCTTT.

The genes are TRBV14 and TRBJ2-5; D gene ambiguous. The CDR3 length is 12 residues. CDR1 SGHDN and CDR2 FVKESK come from the germline V gene. V shed 0 bases and J shed 5 bases, with 4 bases lying between them. The CDR3 DNA reads as TGTGCCAGCAGCCAAGATCTCGAGACCCAGTACTTC. Amino acids: CASSQDLETQYF.

The V and J genes are TRBV6-1 and TRBJ2-3; D possibly corresponds to TRBD1 (6 bases). Trimming shortened V by 11 bases and J by 6 bases, and 21 bases separated the two germline ends. CDR1 is MNHNS, CDR2 SASEGT, per germline. The CDR3 runs 14 residues. The CDR3: CAGDTAGVFDTQYF. The CDR3 DNA is TGTGCCGGAGACACCGCAGGGGTTTTCGATACGCAGTATTTT.

The chain couples TRBV2 to TRBJ1-5; D is unresolved. This CDR3 spans 14 amino acids. Trimming pared 8 bases from V and 3 bases from J, leaving 14 bases between. Per the germline V gene, CDR1 is SNHLY and CDR2 is FYNNEI. In DNA form, the CDR3 reads TGTGCCAGCCGCTGGCTCGGGGACAATCAGCCCCAGCATTTT. Translating it yields CASRWLGDNQPQHF.

The chain couples TRBV10-3 to TRBJ1-1, with TRBD1 matching over 10 bases. In germline, CDR1 is ENHRY, CDR2 SYGVKD. The CDR3 covers 14 residues. V was clipped by 6 bases and J by 5 bases; unmatched bases: 6. CDR3 sequence reads: CAIRGTGERTEAFF. Written as DNA, the CDR3 is TGTGCCATCAGAGGGACAGGGGAGAGGACTGAAGCTTTCTTT.

The J gene is TRBJ1-1, the V gene TRBV4-1, with D unresolved. This CDR3 spans 15 amino acids. The ends were cut back, 2 bases at V and 0 bases at J, with 10 bases in the middle. Germline V gene data show CDR1 as MGHRA and CDR2 as YSYEKL. In nucleotides, the CDR3 is TGCGCCAGCAGCCAATCGTCTGGGCTGAACACTGAAGCTTTCTTT. Its translation is CASSQSSGLNTEAFF.

This clone is a singleton in its sample. The J gene is TRBJ1-5, the V gene TRBV7-2; 7 nucleotides align to TRBD1. Unmatched junction bases numbered 1, after V lost 3 bases and J lost 5 bases. This CDR3 spans 13 amino acids. CDR1 is SGHTA and CDR2 is FQGNSA in the germline V gene. CDR3 sequence: CASSFDRDQPQHF. Written as DNA, the CDR3 is TGTGCCAGCAGCTTCGACAGGGATCAGCCCCAGCATTTT.